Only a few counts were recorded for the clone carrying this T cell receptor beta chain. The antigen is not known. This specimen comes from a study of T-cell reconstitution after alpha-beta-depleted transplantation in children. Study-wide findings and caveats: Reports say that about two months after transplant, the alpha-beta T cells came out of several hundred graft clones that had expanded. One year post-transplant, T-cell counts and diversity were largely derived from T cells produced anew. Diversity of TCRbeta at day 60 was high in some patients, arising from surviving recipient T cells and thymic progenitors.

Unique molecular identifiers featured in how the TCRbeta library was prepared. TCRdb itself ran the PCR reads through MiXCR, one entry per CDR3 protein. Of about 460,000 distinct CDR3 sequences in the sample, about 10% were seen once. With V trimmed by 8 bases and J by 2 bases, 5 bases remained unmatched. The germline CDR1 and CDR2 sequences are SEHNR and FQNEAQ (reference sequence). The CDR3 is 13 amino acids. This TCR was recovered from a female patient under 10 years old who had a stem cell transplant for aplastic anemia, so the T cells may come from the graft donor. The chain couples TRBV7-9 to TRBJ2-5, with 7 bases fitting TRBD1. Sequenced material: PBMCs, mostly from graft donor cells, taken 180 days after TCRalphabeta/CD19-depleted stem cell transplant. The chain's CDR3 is CASADRSQETQYF. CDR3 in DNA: TGTGCCAGCGCGGACAGGAGTCAAGAGACCCAGTACTTC.